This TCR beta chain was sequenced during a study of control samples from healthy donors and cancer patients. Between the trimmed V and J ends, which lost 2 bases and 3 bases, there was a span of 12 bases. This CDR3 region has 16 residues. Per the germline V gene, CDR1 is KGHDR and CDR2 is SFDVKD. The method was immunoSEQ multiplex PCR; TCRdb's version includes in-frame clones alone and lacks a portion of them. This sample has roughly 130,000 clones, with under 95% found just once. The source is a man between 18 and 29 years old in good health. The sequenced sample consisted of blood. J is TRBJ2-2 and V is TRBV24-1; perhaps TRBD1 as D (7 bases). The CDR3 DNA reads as TGTGCCACCAGTGATTCAGGCAGGGGGGACACCGGGGAGCTGTTTTTT. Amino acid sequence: CATSDSGRGDTGELFF.